This entry describes one TCR beta chain. The data belong to a study of blood T cell repertoires in COVID-19. On the study more broadly: Collection of acute and convalescent COVID-19 samples took place in the United States, Italy and Spain.

As originally analysed: Scientists estimated how many nucleated cells there were by amplifying reference gene primers. TCRdb keeps only in-frame clones here, not all; method: immunoSEQ multiplex PCR. That table supplies the V and J calls and clone size; D and trimming were determined from the DNA. The sample records about 230,000 clones, about nine tenths being singletons. While infection was still active, Seattle patients were enrolled and then followed longitudinally. This CDR3 comprises 15 residues. Trimming stripped 1 base from V and 4 bases from J, with 14 bases between. CDR1 MDHEN and CDR2 SYDVKM come from the germline V gene.

This clonotype originated in a man aged 50-60 years with COVID-19, enrolled during active disease. Sequencing was carried out using peripheral blood. This chain uses TRBV28 with TRBJ2-7; possible D gene TRBD1, 6 bases. The CDR3 DNA follows: TGTGCCAGCAGTTTATTTGGACAGTCTTTATACGAGCAGTACTTC. This encodes CASSLFGQSLYEQYF.